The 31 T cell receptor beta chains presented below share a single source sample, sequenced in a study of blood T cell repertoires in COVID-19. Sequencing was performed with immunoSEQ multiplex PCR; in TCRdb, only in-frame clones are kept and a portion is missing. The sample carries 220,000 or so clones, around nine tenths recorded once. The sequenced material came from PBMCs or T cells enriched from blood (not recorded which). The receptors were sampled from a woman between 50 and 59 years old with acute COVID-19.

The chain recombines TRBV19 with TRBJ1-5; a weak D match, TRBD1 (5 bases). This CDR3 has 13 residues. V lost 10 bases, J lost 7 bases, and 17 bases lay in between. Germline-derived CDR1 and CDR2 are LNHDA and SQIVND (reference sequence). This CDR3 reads CATRAQGGQPQHF. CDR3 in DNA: TGTGCCACCAGGGCCCAGGGAGGGCAGCCCCAGCATTTT.

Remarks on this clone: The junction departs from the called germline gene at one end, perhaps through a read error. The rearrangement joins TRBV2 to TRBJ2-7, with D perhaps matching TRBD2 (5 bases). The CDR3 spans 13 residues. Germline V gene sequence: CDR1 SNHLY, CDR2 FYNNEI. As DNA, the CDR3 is TGTGCCAGCCGCACAGAGGGTAATTACGGGCAGTACTTC. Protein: CASRTEGNYGQYF.

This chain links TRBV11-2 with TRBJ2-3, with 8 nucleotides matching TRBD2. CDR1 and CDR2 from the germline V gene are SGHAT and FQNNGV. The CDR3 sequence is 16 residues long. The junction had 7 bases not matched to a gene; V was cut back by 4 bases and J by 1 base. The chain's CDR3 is CASSYTSGLGTDTQYF. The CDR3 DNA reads TGTGCCAGCAGCTATACTAGCGGTCTTGGCACAGATACGCAGTATTTT.

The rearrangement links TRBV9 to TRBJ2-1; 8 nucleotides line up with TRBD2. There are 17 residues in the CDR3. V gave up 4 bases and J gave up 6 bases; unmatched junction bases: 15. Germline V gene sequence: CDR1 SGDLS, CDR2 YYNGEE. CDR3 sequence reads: CASSSMERAGAPNEQFF. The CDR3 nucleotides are TGTGCCAGCAGCTCCATGGAGAGAGCGGGAGCTCCCAATGAGCAGTTCTTC.

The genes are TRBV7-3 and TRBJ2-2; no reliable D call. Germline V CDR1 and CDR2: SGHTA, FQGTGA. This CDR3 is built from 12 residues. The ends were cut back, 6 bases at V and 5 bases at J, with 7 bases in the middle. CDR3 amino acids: CASRALTGELFF. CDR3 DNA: TGTGCCAGCAGAGCGCTAACCGGGGAGCTGTTTTTT.

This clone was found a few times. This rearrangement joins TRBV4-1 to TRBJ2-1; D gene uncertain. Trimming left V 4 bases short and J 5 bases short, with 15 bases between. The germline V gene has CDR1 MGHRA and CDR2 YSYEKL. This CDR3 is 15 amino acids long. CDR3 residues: CASSRSQHPDNEQFF. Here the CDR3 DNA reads TGCGCCAGCAGCCGTAGCCAACATCCCGACAATGAGCAGTTCTTC.

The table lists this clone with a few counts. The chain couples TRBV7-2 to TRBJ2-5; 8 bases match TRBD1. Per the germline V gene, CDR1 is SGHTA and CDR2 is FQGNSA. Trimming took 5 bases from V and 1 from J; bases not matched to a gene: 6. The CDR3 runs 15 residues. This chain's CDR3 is CASSPRTGPQETQYF. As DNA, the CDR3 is TGTGCCAGCAGCCCTCGGACAGGGCCCCAAGAGACCCAGTACTTC.

The CDR3 region is CASSEGSQPQHF. In DNA, the CDR3 is TGTGCCAGCAGTGAAGGTAGTCAGCCCCAGCATTTT. The genes are TRBV6-1 and TRBJ1-5; D is unclear. V lost 1 base and J 6 bases, leaving 4 bases between the germline ends. This CDR3 spans 12 amino acids. Germline CDR1 reads MNHNS; CDR2 reads SASEGT.

The CDR3 region is CASSFAAETQYF. The DNA for the CDR3 is TGTGCCAGCAGTTTTGCCGCGGAGACCCAGTACTTC. The chain recombines TRBV12-3 or TRBV12-4 with TRBJ2-5; D unresolved. The CDR3 spans 12 residues. V lost 3 bases and J lost 5, with 7 bases in between.

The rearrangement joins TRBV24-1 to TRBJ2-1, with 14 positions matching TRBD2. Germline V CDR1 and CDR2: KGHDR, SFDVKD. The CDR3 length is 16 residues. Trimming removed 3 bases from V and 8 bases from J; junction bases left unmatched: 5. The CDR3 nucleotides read TGTGCCACCAGTGATGCGGGACTAGCGGGAGTCGATGAGCAGTTCTTC. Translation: CATSDAGLAGVDEQFF.

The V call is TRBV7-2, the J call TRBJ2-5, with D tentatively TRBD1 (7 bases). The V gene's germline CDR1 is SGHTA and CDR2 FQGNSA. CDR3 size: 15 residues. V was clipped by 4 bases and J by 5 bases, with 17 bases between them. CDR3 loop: CASSSRGDSPETQYF. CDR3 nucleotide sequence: TGTGCCAGCAGCTCCAGGGGGGACTCCCCTGAGACCCAGTACTTC. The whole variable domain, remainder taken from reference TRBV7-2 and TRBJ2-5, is GAGVSQSPSNKVTEKGKDVELRCDPISGHTALYWYRQSLGQGLEFLIYFQGNSAPDKSGLPSDRFSAERTGGSVSTLTIQRTQQEDSAVYLCASSSRGDSPETQYFGPGTRLLVL.

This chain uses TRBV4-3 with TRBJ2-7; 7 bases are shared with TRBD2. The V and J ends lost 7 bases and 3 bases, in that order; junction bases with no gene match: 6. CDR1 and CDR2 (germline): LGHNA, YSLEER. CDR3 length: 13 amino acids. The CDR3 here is CASTGRGCYEQYF. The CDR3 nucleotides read TGCGCCAGCACGGGGAGGGGTTGCTACGAGCAGTACTTC.

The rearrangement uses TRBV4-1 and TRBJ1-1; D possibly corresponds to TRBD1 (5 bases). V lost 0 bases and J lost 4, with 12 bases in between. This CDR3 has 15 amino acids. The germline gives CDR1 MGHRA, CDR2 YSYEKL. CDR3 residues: CASSQERGAGTEAFF. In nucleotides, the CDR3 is TGCGCCAGCAGCCAAGAAAGGGGAGCGGGCACTGAAGCTTTCTTT.

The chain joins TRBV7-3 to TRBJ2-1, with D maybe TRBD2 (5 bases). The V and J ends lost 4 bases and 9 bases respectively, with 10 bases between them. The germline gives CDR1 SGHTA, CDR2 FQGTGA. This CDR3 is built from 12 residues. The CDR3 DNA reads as TGTGCCAGCAGCTCGGCGGCGGGTGAGCAGTTCTTC. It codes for CASSSAAGEQFF.

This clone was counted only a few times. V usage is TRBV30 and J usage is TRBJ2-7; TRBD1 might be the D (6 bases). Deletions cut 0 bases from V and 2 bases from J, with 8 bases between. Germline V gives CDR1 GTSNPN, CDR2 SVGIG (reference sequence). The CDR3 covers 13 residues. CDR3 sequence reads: CAWSVRDTYEQYF. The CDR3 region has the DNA TGTGCCTGGAGTGTCCGGGACACCTACGAGCAGTACTTC.

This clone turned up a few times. As DNA, the CDR3 is TGTGCCAGCAGTTTACAGGGACTAGCCAGCTACACCTTC. Translating it yields CASSLQGLASYTF. The chain recombines TRBV28 with TRBJ1-2, with D perhaps TRBD1 (5 bases). The CDR3 runs 13 residues. In germline, CDR1 is MDHEN, CDR2 SYDVKM. Trimming removed 2 bases at V and 9 bases at J, with 13 bases between.

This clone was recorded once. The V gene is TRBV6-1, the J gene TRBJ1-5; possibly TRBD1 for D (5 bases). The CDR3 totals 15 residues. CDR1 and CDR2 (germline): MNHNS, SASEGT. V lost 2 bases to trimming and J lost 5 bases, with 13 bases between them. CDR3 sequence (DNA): TGTGCCAGCAGTGAACCCTGGAGGGGAGATCAGCCCCAGCATTTT. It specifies CASSEPWRGDQPQHF.

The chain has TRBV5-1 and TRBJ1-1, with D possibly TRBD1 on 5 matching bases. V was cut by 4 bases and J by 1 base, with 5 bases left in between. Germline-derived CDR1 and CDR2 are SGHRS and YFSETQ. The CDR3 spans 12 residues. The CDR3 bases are TGCGCCAGCAGCGACAGGAACACTGAAGCTTTCTTT. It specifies CASSDRNTEAFF.

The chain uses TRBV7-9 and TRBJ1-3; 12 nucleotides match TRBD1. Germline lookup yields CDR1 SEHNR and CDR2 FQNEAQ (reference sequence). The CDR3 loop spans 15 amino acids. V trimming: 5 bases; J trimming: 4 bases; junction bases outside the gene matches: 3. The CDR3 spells CASSPGTGGGNTIYF. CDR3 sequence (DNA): TGTGCCAGCAGCCCCGGGACAGGGGGCGGAAACACCATATATTTT.

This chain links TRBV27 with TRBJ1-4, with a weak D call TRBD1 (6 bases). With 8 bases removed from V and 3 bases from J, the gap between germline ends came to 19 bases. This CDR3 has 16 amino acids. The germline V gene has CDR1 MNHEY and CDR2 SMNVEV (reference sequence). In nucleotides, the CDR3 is TGTGCCAGCGCTCAGGGCCCCGGGACACCTAATGAAAAACTGTTTTTT. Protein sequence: CASAQGPGTPNEKLFF.

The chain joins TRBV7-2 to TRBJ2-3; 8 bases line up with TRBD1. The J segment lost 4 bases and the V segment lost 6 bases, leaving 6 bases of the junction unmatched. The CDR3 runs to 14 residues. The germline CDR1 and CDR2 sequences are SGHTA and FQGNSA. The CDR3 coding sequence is TGTGCCAGCAGTGCCGGACAGGGAGCAGATACGCAGTATTTT. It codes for CASSAGQGADTQYF. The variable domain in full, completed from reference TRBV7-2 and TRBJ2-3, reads GAGVSQSPSNKVTEKGKDVELRCDPISGHTALYWYRQSLGQGLEFLIYFQGNSAPDKSGLPSDRFSAERTGGSVSTLTIQRTQQEDSAVYLCASSAGQGADTQYFGPGTRLTVL.

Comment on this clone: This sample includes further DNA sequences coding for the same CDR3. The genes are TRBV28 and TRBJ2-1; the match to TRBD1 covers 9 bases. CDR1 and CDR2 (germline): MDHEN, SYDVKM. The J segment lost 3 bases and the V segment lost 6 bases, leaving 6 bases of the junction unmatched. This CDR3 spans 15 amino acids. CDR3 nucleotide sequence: TGTGCCAGCAGCGCTGGGACAGGGAGCTACAATGAGCAGTTCTTC. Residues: CASSAGTGSYNEQFF.

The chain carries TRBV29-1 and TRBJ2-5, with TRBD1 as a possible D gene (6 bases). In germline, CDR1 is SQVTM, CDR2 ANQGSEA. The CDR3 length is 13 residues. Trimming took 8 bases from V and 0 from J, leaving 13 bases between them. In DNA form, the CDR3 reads TGCAGCCCCGAGGGGGTGGACCAAGAGACCCAGTACTTC. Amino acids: CSPEGVDQETQYF.

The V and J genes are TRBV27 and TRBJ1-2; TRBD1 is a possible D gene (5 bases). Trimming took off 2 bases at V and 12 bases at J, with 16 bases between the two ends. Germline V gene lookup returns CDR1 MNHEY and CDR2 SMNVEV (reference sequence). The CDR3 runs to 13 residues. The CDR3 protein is CASSLRGTAPHTF. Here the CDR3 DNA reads TGTGCCAGCAGTTTACGGGGGACCGCCCCCCACACCTTC.

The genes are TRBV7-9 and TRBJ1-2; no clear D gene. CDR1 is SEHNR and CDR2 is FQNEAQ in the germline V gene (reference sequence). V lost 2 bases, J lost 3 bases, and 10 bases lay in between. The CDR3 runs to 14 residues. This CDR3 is CASSLPLSHYGYTF. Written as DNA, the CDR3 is TGTGCCAGCAGCTTACCCCTAAGTCACTATGGCTACACCTTC.

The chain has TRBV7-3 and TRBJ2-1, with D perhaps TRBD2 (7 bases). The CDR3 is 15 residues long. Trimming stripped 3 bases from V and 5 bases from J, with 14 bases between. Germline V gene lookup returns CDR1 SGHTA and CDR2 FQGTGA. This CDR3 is CASSFGGARNNEQFF. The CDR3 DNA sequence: TGTGCCAGCAGCTTTGGGGGGGCCAGGAACAATGAGCAGTTCTTC.

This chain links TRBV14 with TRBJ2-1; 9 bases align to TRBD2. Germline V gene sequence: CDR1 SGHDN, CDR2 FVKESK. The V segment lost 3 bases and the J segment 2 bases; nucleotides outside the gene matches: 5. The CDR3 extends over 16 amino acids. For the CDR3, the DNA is TGTGCCAGCAGCCAGGCCCTAGCGGGACCCTACAATGAGCAGTTCTTC. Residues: CASSQALAGPYNEQFF. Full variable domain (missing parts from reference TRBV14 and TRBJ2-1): EAGVTQFPSHSVIEKGQTVTLRCDPISGHDNLYWYRRVMGKEIKFLLHFVKESKQDESGMPNNRFLAERTGGTYSTLKVQPAELEDSGVYFCASSQALAGPYNEQFFGPGTRLTVL.

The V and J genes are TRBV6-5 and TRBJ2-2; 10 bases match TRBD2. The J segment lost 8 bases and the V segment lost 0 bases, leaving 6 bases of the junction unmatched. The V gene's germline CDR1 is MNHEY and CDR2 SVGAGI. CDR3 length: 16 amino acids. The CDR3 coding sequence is TGTGCCAGCAGTTACTCACCAGCGGGAGGGGTAGGGGAGCTGTTTTTT. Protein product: CASSYSPAGGVGELFF.

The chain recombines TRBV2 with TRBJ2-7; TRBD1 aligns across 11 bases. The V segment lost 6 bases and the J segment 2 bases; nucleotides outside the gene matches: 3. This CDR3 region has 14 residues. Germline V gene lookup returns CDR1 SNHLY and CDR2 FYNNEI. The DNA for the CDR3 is TGTGCCAGCAGCGGGGGACAGGGGGCCTACGAGCAGTACTTC. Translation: CASSGGQGAYEQYF.

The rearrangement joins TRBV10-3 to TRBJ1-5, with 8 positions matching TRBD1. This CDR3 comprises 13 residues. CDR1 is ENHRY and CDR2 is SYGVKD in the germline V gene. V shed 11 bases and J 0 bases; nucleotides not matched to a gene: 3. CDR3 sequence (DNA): TGTGCCTCAACAGGGGGTAGCAATCAGCCCCAGCATTTT. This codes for CASTGGSNQPQHF.

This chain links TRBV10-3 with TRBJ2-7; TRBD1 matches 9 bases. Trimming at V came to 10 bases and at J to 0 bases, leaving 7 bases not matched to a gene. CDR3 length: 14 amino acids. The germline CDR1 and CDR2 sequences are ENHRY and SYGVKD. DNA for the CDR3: TGTGCCAGCGGGACAGGGACCGGCTCCTACGAGCAGTACTTC. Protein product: CASGTGTGSYEQYF.